A selection of T cell receptor beta chains follows, all from one sample in a study of radiation and T cells in renal cell carcinoma. Sequencing used immunoSEQ multiplex PCR; TCRdb keeps in-frame clones, though not all of them. Of approximately 140,000 clones detected, approximately 90% appear once; the ten largest clones hold approximately 4%. The sequencing here drew on blood, taken from a patient whose treatment included radiotherapy and nephrectomy. The receptors were sampled from a woman aged 70-85 years with renal cell carcinoma. CDR3s include the opening cysteine and the closing phenylalanine or tryptophan.

V gene,J gene,CDR3 protein
TRBV12-5,TRBJ2-1,CASGPSGGAPYNEQFF
TRBV7-2,TRBJ2-1,CASSLGGSYNEQFF
TRBV5-1,TRBJ2-3,CASSLAGGPPTDTQYF
TRBV19,TRBJ1-4,CASSRFLQGGEKLFF
TRBV4-2,TRBJ1-1,CASSQPDRNTEAFF
TRBV9,TRBJ1-2,CASSSRGQGADGYTF
TRBV19,TRBJ2-5,CASSIGGSLQETQYF
TRBV5-6,TRBJ2-1,CASSLGGTGLYNEQFF
TRBV6-5,TRBJ2-2,CASSYSARGGPGELFF
TRBV4-3,TRBJ2-3,CASSQRASDTQYF
TRBV5-1,TRBJ1-4,CASSLLTGGEKLFF
TRBV30,TRBJ1-1,CAWSITPGTEAFF
TRBV28,TRBJ1-1,CASSQPKTGHEAFF
TRBV5-1,TRBJ2-5,CASSRPRDTQETQYF
TRBV5-1,TRBJ2-7,CASSAKGREYEQYF
TRBV15,TRBJ1-1,CATSRDQAFTEAFF
TRBV7-9,TRBJ2-3,CASSQGDTQYF
TRBV7-2,TRBJ2-1,CASSPAGLFYNEQFF
TRBV19,TRBJ2-2,CASSTVKRGPNTGELFF
TRBV5-4,TRBJ1-2,CASSPRRTGYGYTF
TRBV6-5,TRBJ2-5,CASSYSQETQYF
TRBV15,TRBJ2-2,CATSRVSTGELFF
TRBV27,TRBJ2-1,CASSQDRDSYNEQFF
TRBV18,TRBJ1-1,CASSLGALFTEAFF
TRBV9,TRBJ1-1,CASSVGEGLMNTEAFF
TRBV27,TRBJ2-2,CASSSPWGGELFF
TRBV5-4,TRBJ2-1,CASSLAGSGSSYNEQFF
TRBV7-9,TRBJ2-1,CASSLRLGGANEQFF
TRBV9,TRBJ1-6,CASSGQGADNSPLHF
TRBV28,TRBJ1-5,CASSLFAGGNQPQHF
TRBV19,TRBJ1-5,CASSIDPSGRNQPQHF
TRBV2,TRBJ2-1,CASSERDEQFF
TRBV5-1,TRBJ2-7,CASTLTGQGAYEQYF
TRBV12-5,TRBJ2-1,CASGRTGPNEQFF
TRBV5-1,TRBJ1-6,CASGNGQGSPLHF
TRBV7-9,TRBJ2-3,CASSLADYTDTQYF
TRBV5-1,TRBJ2-5,CASSKQAGRQETQYF
TRBV21-1,TRBJ2-3,CASSKGGGRKYF
TRBV11-3,TRBJ1-1,CASSLGPANTEAFF
TRBV28,TRBJ2-7,CASSSPGQGDYEQYF
TRBV18,TRBJ1-2,CASSPQGAWGYTF
TRBV2,TRBJ2-3,CASRPLGQIFTDTQYF
TRBV19,TRBJ1-4,CASRTRQNEKLFF
TRBV6-6,TRBJ2-2,CASSPRQGNTGELFF
TRBV15,TRBJ1-2,CASSGANYGYTF
TRBV7-9,TRBJ1-2,CASSLGGGGYTF
TRBV7-9,TRBJ1-2,CASSLGGGKGHYGYTF
TRBV12-5,TRBJ2-3,CASGSGSADTQYF
TRBV7-8,TRBJ1-6,CASSFDRANNSPLHF
TRBV6-6,TRBJ2-1,CASSFSGTGTRNEQFF
TRBV30,TRBJ2-7,CAWSLQGASYEQYF
TRBV30,TRBJ2-7,CAWSAPHDEQYF
TRBV15,TRBJ1-5,CATSVRAGDQPQHF
TRBV5-1,TRBJ2-7,CASSLGVNYEQYF
TRBV29-1,TRBJ2-2,CSIRGGGGELFF